This TCR beta chain was captured in a study of Ad26.COV2.S vaccination and SARS-CoV-2 variants. This sample's treatment: some 20 received Ad26.COV2.S at low or high dose, single or two shots; 5 received placebo; per-sample allocation not given. Material that was analyzed had been drawn on day 63 after the first vaccine or placebo injection. Trimming shortened V by 1 base and J by 0 bases, and 6 bases separated the two germline ends. The CDR3 is made up of 14 amino acids. Germline V gene data show CDR1 as MGHRA and CDR2 as YSYEKL. Repertoires were generated with immunoSEQ multiplex PCR, while TCRdb's copy carries only in-frame clones and drops some. The sample shows hundreds of thousands of clones, over 75% of them seen only once.

This sequence joins TRBV4-1 and TRBJ1-1; D not certain. This material consisted of peripheral blood, taken in a trial of Ad26.COV2.S vaccine versus placebo. The clonotype was recovered from a person between 18 and 60 years old who received the Ad26.COV2.S COVID-19 vaccine or a placebo. As DNA, the CDR3 is TGCGCCAGCAGCCAAGGACACCTGAACACTGAAGCTTTCTTT. This gives the protein CASSQGHLNTEAFF.